These 32 T cell receptor beta chains originate from one sample sequenced in a study of cytomegalovirus exposure and HLA in healthy donors. PCR involved 60 Vbeta and 13 Jbeta primers. Clones were read by immunoSEQ multiplex PCR, and TCRdb kept only the in-frame ones, dropping some. The top ten clones hold approximately 2% of a sample with roughly 150,000 clones, 60% to 80% of them seen once. The sequenced sample was PBMCs. These receptor sequences come from a man in his thirties or forties in good health and CMV-seronegative.

This clone was detected only once. The rearrangement joins TRBV5-4 to TRBJ2-1; 12 bases map to TRBD2. Trimming at V came to 3 bases and at J to 6 bases, leaving 7 bases not matched to a gene. The CDR3 contains 16 residues. Germline values: CDR1 SGHNT, CDR2 YYREEE (reference sequence). CDR3 DNA sequence: TGTGCCAGCAGCTCCCCCGGACTAGCGGGACTCAATGAGCAGTTCTTC. This encodes CASSSPGLAGLNEQFF.

In DNA, the CDR3 is TGTGCCAGCAGCTTGGGGGTAGCGGGAGATGGGGAGCAGTACTTC. Translation: CASSLGVAGDGEQYF. The J gene is TRBJ2-7, the V gene TRBV5-4; 9 bases fit TRBD2. Germline V gene data show CDR1 as SGHNT and CDR2 as YYREEE (reference sequence). There are 15 residues in the CDR3. After removal of 0 bases from V and 7 bases from J, the junction contained 8 bases not matched to a gene.

The rearrangement joins TRBV5-1 to TRBJ2-1; D gene ambiguous. The CDR3 spans 14 residues. V was cut by 4 bases and J by 0 bases, with 8 bases left in between. The V gene's germline CDR1 is SGHRS and CDR2 YFSETQ. The CDR3 bases are TGCGCCAGCAGCCTGTCTTTCTCCTACAATGAGCAGTTCTTC. This codes for CASSLSFSYNEQFF.

This clone was observed once. The chain combines TRBV5-1 with TRBJ1-2, with D perhaps TRBD1 (6 bases). This CDR3 is built from 17 residues. Germline V lookup: CDR1 SGHRS, CDR2 YFSETQ. Trimming removed 4 bases at V and 1 base at J, with 20 bases between. The CDR3 nucleotides are TGCGCCAGCAGCCTACTCTCTACAGGGTTGAGTAACTATGGCTACACCTTC. Its protein is CASSLLSTGLSNYGYTF.

The chain joins TRBV9 to TRBJ2-1; tentatively, D is TRBD2 (6 bases). CDR3 length: 17 amino acids. Trimming removed 7 bases from V and 0 bases from J, with 20 bases in between. Germline values: CDR1 SGDLS, CDR2 YYNGEE. The DNA of the CDR3 is TGTGCCAGCTCAAATAAACTAGCCCTGAGCTCCTACAATGAGCAGTTCTTC. Amino acid sequence: CASSNKLALSSYNEQFF.

This chain connects TRBV6-6 to TRBJ2-5; the match to TRBD1 covers 7 bases. The CDR3 extends over 15 amino acids. The V gene end was trimmed by 7 bases and the J gene end by 2 bases; junction bases not matched to a gene: 10. Germline loops: CDR1 MNHNY, CDR2 SVGAGI (reference sequence). CDR3 amino acids: CASTPKGAGQETQYF. DNA of the CDR3: TGTGCCAGCACCCCAAAGGGGGCAGGACAAGAGACCCAGTACTTC.

This chain uses TRBV7-6 with TRBJ2-1; 7 positions agree with TRBD2. This CDR3 has 18 amino acids. The trim removed 1 base at V and 8 bases at J, leaving 17 bases unmatched. Germline V gives CDR1 SGHVS, CDR2 FNYEAQ. CDR3 loop: CASSLGPSGTVWVDEQFF. CDR3 bases: TGTGCCAGCAGCTTAGGTCCGAGCGGGACGGTTTGGGTAGATGAGCAGTTCTTC.

The chain employs TRBV27 and TRBJ1-4; 12 nucleotides align to TRBD1. Germline V gene data show CDR1 as MNHEY and CDR2 as SMNVEV (reference sequence). V lost 5 bases and J lost 2; bases outside the gene matches: 12. This CDR3 comprises 19 residues. Here the CDR3 reads CASSPRDRGRMYTNEKLFF. The CDR3 DNA reads as TGTGCCAGCAGTCCGCGGGACAGGGGGCGTATGTACACTAATGAAAAACTGTTTTTT.

The J gene is TRBJ1-4, the V gene TRBV6-5, with 8 bases identical to TRBD1. Germline V lookup: CDR1 MNHEY, CDR2 SVGAGI. The CDR3 spans 15 residues. J lost 7 bases, V lost 6 bases, and 10 bases had no gene match. CDR3 DNA: TGTGCCAGCAGACGAACAACAGGGGGTTTTGAAAAACTGTTTTTT. Protein: CASRRTTGGFEKLFF.

This chain uses TRBV27 with TRBJ2-7; tentative D call: TRBD2 (5 bases). V lost 5 bases, J lost 6 bases, and 11 bases lay in between. The CDR3 is 12 residues long. Germline loops: CDR1 MNHEY, CDR2 SMNVEV (reference sequence). The DNA for the CDR3 is TGTGCCAGCAGTATGAGGGTCGGCGAGCAGTACTTC. Protein sequence: CASSMRVGEQYF.

The chain joins TRBV28 to TRBJ2-7; D is perhaps TRBD1 (5 bases). Germline V gene sequence: CDR1 MDHEN, CDR2 SYDVKM. This CDR3 spans 12 amino acids. V was shortened by 4 bases and J by 3 bases, with 7 bases between the two germline ends. The CDR3 here is CASSWGFYEQYF. The CDR3 bases are TGTGCCAGCAGTTGGGGCTTCTACGAGCAGTACTTC.

The chain joins TRBV7-3 to TRBJ2-3; 12 bases align to TRBD2. The CDR3 loop spans 16 amino acids. The germline V gene has CDR1 SGHTA and CDR2 FQGTGA. V gave up 5 bases and J gave up 1 base; unmatched junction bases: 4. The CDR3 protein is CASSPRLAGGTDTQYF. The CDR3, as DNA: TGTGCCAGCAGCCCCCGACTAGCGGGGGGCACAGATACGCAGTATTTT.

The chain couples TRBV29-1 to TRBJ2-3; D is possibly TRBD2 (5 bases). Germline V gene lookup returns CDR1 SQVTM and CDR2 ANQGSEA. CDR3 size: 12 residues. CDR3 sequence (DNA): TGCAGTGGAGGAAGGGGCACAGATACGCAGTATTTT. Translated: CSGGRGTDTQYF.

The chain recombines TRBV15 with TRBJ2-5; 9 nucleotides line up with TRBD2. The CDR3 is 16 amino acids. CDR1 LNHNV and CDR2 YYDKDF come from the germline V gene (reference sequence). J lost 2 bases, V lost 5 bases, and 9 bases had no gene match. CDR3 amino acids: CATSAGSGSGQETQYF. The DNA of the CDR3 is TGTGCCACCAGCGCGGGTAGCGGGAGCGGGCAAGAGACCCAGTACTTC.

The CDR3 reads CASSLLGSSGGLSYNEQFF. As DNA, the CDR3 is TGTGCCAGCAGCTTATTGGGTAGTTCAGGGGGCCTTTCCTACAATGAGCAGTTCTTC. The chain carries TRBV7-8 and TRBJ2-1, with TRBD1 identical over 8 bases. The CDR3 consists of 19 residues. Trimming cost V 2 bases and J 1 base; bases outside gene matches: 13. The germline gives CDR1 SGHVS, CDR2 FQNEAQ. The variable domain in full, completed from reference TRBV7-8 and TRBJ2-1, reads GAGVSQSPRYKVAKRGQDVALRCDPISGHVSLFWYQQALGQGPEFLTYFQNEAQLDKSGLPSDRFFAERPEGSVSTLKIQRTQQEDSAVYLCASSLLGSSGGLSYNEQFFGPGTRLTVL.

The chain is built from TRBV7-2 and TRBJ2-1, with 8 bases fitting TRBD1. Germline lookup yields CDR1 SGHTA and CDR2 FQGNSA. Trimming removed 1 base from V and 1 base from J; junction bases left unmatched: 9. The CDR3 extends over 18 amino acids. The CDR3 reads CASSLVHLDRDSYNEQFF. The CDR3 nucleotides read TGTGCCAGCAGCTTAGTACACCTGGACAGGGATTCCTACAATGAGCAGTTCTTC.

This clone was counted a few times. This chain uses TRBV11-2 with TRBJ2-3; D ambiguous. CDR1 is SGHAT and CDR2 is FQNNGV in the germline V gene. With 5 bases removed from V and 1 base from J, the gap between germline ends came to 16 bases. The CDR3 runs 16 residues. The CDR3 coding sequence is TGTGCCAGCAGCCCCCACCGAACTATTCGCACAGATACGCAGTATTTT. Its protein product is CASSPHRTIRTDTQYF.

This clone was observed a handful of times. J is TRBJ1-4 and V is TRBV25-1; TRBD1 might be the D (5 bases). Germline CDR1 MGHDK, CDR2 SYGVNS. The CDR3 has 17 amino acids. Trimming pared 5 bases from V and 7 bases from J, leaving 23 bases between. The CDR3 region has the DNA TGTGCCAGCAGTCCCAGGGTAAGAGGTACACTCAGTGAAAAACTGTTTTTT. Translated, it gives CASSPRVRGTLSEKLFF.

This clone was detected only a few times. V usage is TRBV5-5 and J usage is TRBJ2-1, with TRBD2 as a possible D gene (5 bases). Trimming removed 4 bases from V and 0 bases from J, with 11 bases in between. The CDR3 has 15 amino acids. Germline lookup yields CDR1 SGHKS and CDR2 YYEKEE (reference sequence). CDR3 in DNA: TGTGCCAGCAGCGTCAGCGGTAACTCCTACAATGAGCAGTTCTTC. This gives the protein CASSVSGNSYNEQFF.

The chain employs TRBV6-1 and TRBJ2-2; TRBD2 matches 10 bases. With 7 bases clipped from V and 7 bases from J, the junction kept 6 bases outside the gene matches. The CDR3 consists of 14 residues. CDR1 and CDR2 (germline): MNHNS, SASEGT. The CDR3 DNA is TGTGCCAGCAAAGCGGGAGGGCCGGGCGGGGAGCTGTTTTTT. Amino acids: CASKAGGPGGELFF.

V is TRBV10-1 and J is TRBJ2-3; perhaps TRBD2 as D (6 bases). Germline V CDR1 and CDR2: WNHNN, SYGVQD (reference sequence). V lost 2 bases, J lost 5 bases, and 8 bases lay in between. The CDR3 has 13 amino acids. CDR3 bases: TGCGCCAGCAGTGAGCCCGGGGGAGATACGCAGTATTTT. This translates into CASSEPGGDTQYF.

The chain couples TRBV6-5 to TRBJ2-3; TRBD1 matches at 7 bases. The CDR3 length is 15 residues. Germline CDR1 and CDR2: MNHEY and SVGAGI. V lost 6 bases, J lost 3 bases, and 9 bases stayed unmatched. The CDR3 coding sequence is TGTGCCAGCAGCCTTGGACAGGCCCGGACAGATACGCAGTATTTT. Translation: CASSLGQARTDTQYF.

V and J are TRBV15 and TRBJ2-5; 10 bases line up with TRBD1. V lost 8 bases to trimming and J lost 5 bases; unmatched junction nucleotides: 14. The germline V gene encodes CDR1 LNHNV and CDR2 YYDKDF (reference sequence). This CDR3 comprises 16 residues. The CDR3 region has the DNA TGTGCCACCTCAGGGGACAGGGGTCTCGGGAGGGAGACCCAGTACTTC. It is translated as CATSGDRGLGRETQYF.

The chain combines TRBV7-8 with TRBJ1-5; the D is unclear. Germline CDR1 is SGHVS and CDR2 is FQNEAQ. The CDR3 has 15 amino acids. Between the trimmed V and J ends, which lost 1 base and 3 bases, there was a span of 10 bases. The CDR3 loop reads CASSLEGRDNQPQHF. The CDR3 region has the DNA TGTGCCAGCAGCTTAGAAGGACGGGACAATCAGCCCCAGCATTTT.

The V and J genes are TRBV6-1 and TRBJ1-1, with D unclear. Germline CDR1 and CDR2: MNHNS and SASEGT. Deletions cut 6 bases from V and 4 bases from J, with 15 bases between. The CDR3 covers 14 residues. Here the CDR3 reads CASRFTGVGTEAFF. CDR3 nucleotide sequence: TGTGCCAGCAGATTTACCGGGGTGGGCACTGAAGCTTTCTTT.

Only one count was recorded for this clone. V usage is TRBV28 and J usage is TRBJ1-2, with 8 nucleotides matching TRBD1. V lost 2 bases and J lost 7; bases outside the gene matches: 3. Germline values: CDR1 MDHEN, CDR2 SYDVKM. This CDR3 has 13 residues. CDR3 sequence (DNA): TGTGCCAGCAGTTTACAGGGGGCGCGTGGCTACACCTTC. Its translation is CASSLQGARGYTF.

The chain links TRBV30 to TRBJ1-5; TRBD1 might be the D (5 bases). The CDR3 has 13 residues. The V and J ends lost 2 bases and 4 bases respectively, with 9 bases between them. Germline V gene sequence: CDR1 GTSNPN, CDR2 SVGIG (reference sequence). This CDR3 is CAWSLQGNQPQHF. CDR3 nucleotides: TGTGCCTGGAGTCTCCAGGGAAATCAGCCCCAGCATTTT.

The gene calls are TRBV7-2 and TRBJ2-3, with D unclear. Germline CDR1 reads SGHTA; CDR2 reads FQGNSA. Trimming took 5 bases from V and 1 from J, leaving 16 bases between them. CDR3 length: 16 residues. CDR3: CASSPRVLSGTDTQYF. In DNA, the CDR3 is TGTGCCAGCAGCCCGCGAGTCTTGTCGGGCACAGATACGCAGTATTTT.

The CDR3 loop is CASSDRQGEAFF. CDR3 nucleotide sequence: TGTGCCAGCAGTGACAGACAGGGTGAAGCTTTCTTT. This sequence joins TRBV6-4 and TRBJ1-1; 7 bases fit TRBD1. This CDR3 comprises 12 residues. The junction had 1 base not matched to a gene; V was cut back by 2 bases and J by 7 bases. Germline assignment: CDR1 MRHNA and CDR2 SNTAGT.

J is TRBJ1-5 and V is TRBV28, with TRBD1 matching 7 bases. Germline CDR1 is MDHEN and CDR2 is SYDVKM. The length of the CDR3 is 14 residues. Trimming cost V 5 bases and J 5 bases; bases outside gene matches: 6. This CDR3 reads CASSDRQGHQPQHF. The CDR3 nucleotides read TGTGCCAGCAGTGATCGACAGGGACATCAGCCCCAGCATTTT.

V and J are TRBV15 and TRBJ2-5; 9 bases are shared with TRBD2. V trimming: 1 base; J trimming: 5 bases; junction bases outside the gene matches: 11. CDR3 length: 17 residues. Germline CDR1 is LNHNV and CDR2 is YYDKDF (reference sequence). As DNA, the CDR3 is TGTGCCACCAGCAGAGGCGGGGCTAGCGGGAATTTGGAGACCCAGTACTTC. Protein sequence: CATSRGGASGNLETQYF.

The V gene is TRBV18, the J gene TRBJ2-3; 8 bases align to TRBD1. The trim removed 2 bases at V and 4 bases at J, leaving 8 bases unmatched. Germline CDR1 and CDR2: KGHSH and LQKENI. CDR3 length equals 16 residues. Here the CDR3 reads CASSPNPPTGADTQYF. The DNA of the CDR3 is TGTGCCAGCTCACCAAATCCTCCGACAGGGGCAGATACGCAGTATTTT.